This T cell receptor beta chain was observed in a study of CD8 T cells in Susac syndrome. There are 14 residues in the CDR3. Per germline, CDR1 SGDLS and CDR2 YYNGEE. The ends lost 0 bases at V and 5 bases at J; junction bases unmatched: 3. Random hexamers were used to reverse transcribe the RNA input (about 0.5 to 1 ug). A single record per CDR3 protein comes from TCRdb applying MiXCR to the immunoSEQ multiplex PCR reads. The sample shows some 200,000 distinct CDR3 sequences, about 94% of them seen only once. The receptor's source is a human donor with Susac syndrome. V is TRBV9 and J is TRBJ2-7; 9 nucleotides align to TRBD1. Input material: CD4+ T cells from PBMCs. The CDR3 is CASSVGDRVNEQYF. The CDR3 DNA is TGTGCCAGCAGCGTAGGGGACAGGGTAAACGAGCAGTACTTC.